One and the same sample provided the 22 T cell receptor beta chains below, sequenced in a study of breast tumors, draining lymph nodes, adjacent tissues. The lymph nodes were axillary draining lymph nodes from breast cancer patients. TCRdb called the multiplex PCR reads again in MiXCR, with one record for every CDR3 protein. The data contain over 200,000 distinct CDR3 sequences, approximately 36% of them singletons. Sequencing input: axillary lymph node tissue. These TCRs come from a female donor with breast cancer. Some clones in this sample may be carry-over from other donors' samples.

The V and J genes are TRBV12-5 and TRBJ2-1; 11 nucleotides align to TRBD2. V trimming: 1 base; J trimming: 0 bases; junction bases outside the gene matches: 14. Germline assignment: CDR1 LGHNT and CDR2 FRNRAP. The CDR3 length is 21 residues. CDR3 loop: CASGLGRTGLAVGSSYNEQFF. The CDR3, as DNA: TGTGCTAGTGGTTTGGGCCGAACGGGACTAGCGGTAGGGAGCTCCTACAATGAGCAGTTCTTC.

This clonotype was observed a few times. The chain recombines TRBV5-4 with TRBJ1-2; no clear D gene. The CDR3 spans 15 residues. The ends were cut back, 0 bases at V and 3 bases at J, with 12 bases in the middle. Germline V gene sequence: CDR1 SGHNT, CDR2 YYREEE (reference sequence). CDR3 sequence reads: CASSLEQRRDYGYTF. The CDR3 DNA is TGTGCCAGCAGCTTGGAACAGCGGCGAGACTATGGCTACACCTTC.

Remarks on this clonotype: Given a much more abundant clone one base away, this may be a read error. The chain is built from TRBV11-2 and TRBJ1-5, with a possible D match to TRBD1 (6 bases). V lost 0 bases, J lost 6 bases, and 9 bases lay in between. The CDR3 is 14 amino acids. Looked up from germline, CDR1 is SGHAT and CDR2 is FQNNGV. As DNA, the CDR3 is TGTGCCAGCAGCTTAGACAGGGGAACTCAGCCCCAGCATTTT. It is translated as CASSLDRGTQPQHF. Filled out from reference TRBV11-2 and TRBJ1-5, the complete variable domain reads EAGVAQSPRYKIIEKRQSVAFWCNPISGHATLYWYQQILGQGPKLLIQFQNNGVVDDSQLPKDRFSAERLKGVDSTLKIQPAKLEDSAVYLCASSLDRGTQPQHFGDGTRLSIL.

This clonotype has a count of ten or more. J is TRBJ1-2 and V is TRBV20-1, with 11 bases lining up with TRBD1. Per the germline V gene, CDR1 is DFQATT and CDR2 is SNEGSKA (reference sequence). CDR3 length equals 13 residues. Losses at the gene ends were 5 bases for V and 7 bases for J; bases not matched to a gene: 6. The CDR3 is CSAPGQGESGYTF. CDR3 nucleotide sequence: TGCAGTGCTCCGGGACAGGGGGAATCTGGCTACACCTTC.

This clonotype was seen a few times. This may arise from a read error, as a much more abundant clone is one base away. This rearrangement joins TRBV20-1 to TRBJ2-3; 7 nucleotides align to TRBD2. This CDR3 contains 14 residues. The germline V gene encodes CDR1 DFQATT and CDR2 SNEGSKA (reference sequence). CDR3 sequence (DNA): TGCAGTGCGATCAAGCGGGATCGGGGAGATGCGCAGTATTTT. This codes for CSAIKRDRGDAQYF.

The sample holds many counts of this clonotype. V gene TRBV28 combines with J gene TRBJ1-2; TRBD1 matches at 11 bases. Germline loops: CDR1 MDHEN, CDR2 SYDVKM. V lost 5 bases and J lost 7; bases outside the gene matches: 6. CDR3 size: 14 residues. The CDR3 reads CASSRGTGGAGYTF. CDR3 sequence (DNA): TGTGCCAGCAGTAGAGGGACAGGGGGAGCTGGCTACACCTTC.

The chain joins TRBV29-1 to TRBJ1-3, with 8 bases identical to TRBD1. The length of the CDR3 is 13 residues. After removal of 6 bases from V and 7 bases from J, the junction contained 8 bases not matched to a gene. CDR1 SQVTM and CDR2 ANQGSEA come from the germline V gene. CDR3 in DNA: TGCAGCGTACTCTTGACAGGGGAGAACACCATATATTTT. Residues: CSVLLTGENTIYF.

This clonotype appeared many times. The gene calls are TRBV7-2 and TRBJ2-7; TRBD2 matches at 10 bases. The CDR3 totals 15 residues. V lost 3 bases, J lost 0 bases, and 2 bases stayed unmatched. Germline CDR1 SGHTA, CDR2 FQGNSA. CDR3 sequence: CASSFSGGSSYEQYF. For the CDR3, the DNA is TGTGCCAGCAGCTTTAGCGGGGGGAGCTCCTACGAGCAGTACTTC.

Regarding this clonotype: Just one base apart from a much larger clone, this may be a read error. The chain is built from TRBV11-3 and TRBJ2-1, with 7 bases identical to TRBD2. This CDR3 contains 16 residues. Germline V gene sequence: CDR1 SGHNT, CDR2 YENEEA. CDR3 sequence: CTSRPSSGSGVNEQFF. CDR3 bases: TGTACCAGCAGACCCTCTAGCGGCTCCGGGGTGAATGAGCAGTTCTTC.

CDR3 loop: CASSPGQASSSPLHF. The CDR3 DNA is TGTGCCAGCAGTCCCGGACAGGCTTCCAGTTCACCCCTCCACTTT. The gene calls are TRBV6-1 and TRBJ1-6; 7 nucleotides match TRBD1. Germline V CDR1 and CDR2: MNHNS, SASEGT. The CDR3 covers 15 residues. V lost 5 bases and J lost 9; bases outside the gene matches: 10.

This clonotype was recorded at least ten times. The rearrangement links TRBV30 to TRBJ2-7; no reliable D call. With 1 base removed from V and 2 bases from J, the gap between germline ends came to 6 bases. Germline CDR1 is GTSNPN and CDR2 is SVGIG (reference sequence). CDR3 length equals 12 residues. CDR3 amino acids: CAWSGPAYEQYF. In nucleotides, the CDR3 is TGTGCCTGGAGTGGGCCCGCCTACGAGCAGTACTTC.

The chain combines TRBV2 with TRBJ2-1, with 14 nucleotides matching TRBD2. CDR3 size: 14 residues. Germline assignment: CDR1 SNHLY and CDR2 FYNNEI. V was clipped by 6 bases and J by 9 bases; unmatched bases: 4. The CDR3 protein is CASRTSGGAGEQFF. CDR3 coding DNA: TGTGCCAGCAGGACTAGCGGGGGGGCCGGTGAGCAGTTCTTC. The full variable domain, rest sourced from reference TRBV2 and TRBJ2-1, is EPEVTQTPSHQVTQMGQEVILRCVPISNHLYFYWYRQILGQKVEFLVSFYNNEISEKSEIFDDQFSVERPDGSNFTLKIRSTKLEDSAMYFCASRTSGGAGEQFFGPGTRLTVL.

This clonotype was observed a handful of times. The chain carries TRBV6-6 and TRBJ1-1, with D maybe TRBD1 (5 bases). The germline V gene has CDR1 MNHNY and CDR2 SVGAGI (reference sequence). Deletions cut 6 bases from V and 0 bases from J, with 11 bases between. This CDR3 is 14 amino acids long. DNA for the CDR3: TGTGCCAGCAGGCCGGGACTCTTGAACACTGAAGCTTTCTTT. This gives the protein CASRPGLLNTEAFF.

This clonotype has at least ten counts. This rearrangement joins TRBV7-6 to TRBJ1-3, with D possibly being TRBD1 (5 bases). Trimming took off 1 base at V and 4 bases at J, with 11 bases between the two ends. Germline CDR1 SGHVS, CDR2 FNYEAQ. This CDR3 is 15 amino acids long. CDR3 residues: CASSLDPGSGNTIYF. CDR3 sequence (DNA): TGTGCCAGCAGCTTAGACCCAGGGTCCGGAAACACCATATATTTT.

About this clonotype: One base away lies a much larger clone, so this may be a sequencing read error. The missing conserved phenylalanine or tryptophan at the end of this CDR3 makes a read error likely. The rearrangement links TRBV14 to TRBJ2-1; 8 bases line up with TRBD2. This CDR3 has 15 residues. Looked up from germline, CDR1 is SGHDN and CDR2 is FVKESK. With V trimmed by 5 bases and J by 9 bases, 12 bases remained unmatched. CDR3 loop: CASSLGLGKFAEQFL. The CDR3 DNA reads TGTGCCAGCAGCTTGGGACTAGGAAAGTTTGCTGAGCAGTTCCTC.

Notes on this clonotype: In this CDR3 the conserved last residue, phenylalanine or tryptophan, is missing, so a read error is likely. It is unclear where the CDR3 begins or ends on the DNA, so no DNA is shown, and the CDR3 is as TCRdb lists it. This chain links TRBV7-9 with TRBJ2-6; TRBD1 reflects the table's D call only, with no check against the DNA. Germline CDR1 SEHNR, CDR2 FQNEAQ (reference sequence). Both ends counted, the CDR3 spans 17 residues. This CDR3 is CASSFPGPGQGAKDSNT.

V gene TRBV25-1 combines with J gene TRBJ2-2, with D possibly matching TRBD2 (6 bases). Germline CDR1 MGHDK, CDR2 SYGVNS. This CDR3 has 15 amino acids. The V end was cut by 6 bases, the J end by 6 bases, with 17 bases between. The chain's CDR3 is CASRDGAGSAGELFF. In DNA form, the CDR3 reads TGTGCCAGCAGAGATGGGGCGGGGTCGGCCGGGGAGCTGTTTTTT.

Comments on this clonotype: A much larger clone differs by one base, so this may be a read error. The chain recombines TRBV10-3 with TRBJ2-5; D not certain. Trimming removed 5 bases at V and 5 bases at J, with 15 bases between. The CDR3 loop spans 14 amino acids. Germline assignment: CDR1 ENHRY and CDR2 SYGVKD. For the CDR3, the DNA is TGTGCCATCAGTTACACGGACCCCCGGGAGACCCAGTACTTC. This sequence encodes CAISYTDPRETQYF.

This rearrangement joins TRBV7-2 to TRBJ2-6; 11 bases match TRBD2. V trimming: 1 base; J trimming: 7 bases; junction bases outside the gene matches: 6. CDR1 is SGHTA, CDR2 FQGNSA, per germline. The CDR3 loop spans 17 amino acids. For the CDR3, the DNA is TGTGCCAGCAGCTTAGGTAGCGGGAGGGTAGGAGCCAACGTCCTGACTTTC. Translating it yields CASSLGSGRVGANVLTF.

This clonotype showed up many times. V and J are TRBV7-9 and TRBJ2-2, with 8 positions matching TRBD1. The CDR3 sequence is 14 residues long. CDR1 is SEHNR and CDR2 is FQNEAQ in the germline V gene (reference sequence). V lost 4 bases, J lost 6 bases, and 4 bases stayed unmatched. This CDR3 is CASSWAGGPGELFF. For the CDR3, the DNA is TGTGCCAGCAGCTGGGCAGGGGGCCCCGGGGAGCTGTTTTTT. The variable domain in full, completed from reference TRBV7-9 and TRBJ2-2, reads DTGVSQNPRHKITKRGQNVTFRCDPISEHNRLYWYRQTLGQGPEFLTYFQNEAQLEKSRLLSDRFSAERPKGSFSTLEIQRTEQGDSAMYLCASSWAGGPGELFFGEGSRLTVL.

This chain uses TRBV30 with TRBJ2-3, with no clear D. The V end lost 4 bases, the J end lost 2 bases, and 13 bases lay between the germline ends. Germline-derived CDR1 and CDR2 are GTSNPN and SVGIG (reference sequence). The CDR3 extends over 14 amino acids. The CDR3 loop is CAWKVGLDTDTQYF. The CDR3 nucleotides are TGTGCCTGGAAAGTGGGTTTGGACACAGATACGCAGTATTTT.

This clonotype occurred many times. The rearrangement uses TRBV12-3 or TRBV12-4 and TRBJ1-2; no definite D call. Trimming cost V 5 bases and J 5 bases, with 12 bases left between them. The CDR3 contains 13 residues. CDR3 coding DNA: TGTGCCAGCAGTCGTAGGGCCGGGTATGGCTACACCTTC. As protein: CASSRRAGYGYTF.